This TCR beta chain was profiled in a study of T cells in Graves' hyperthyroidism and ophthalmopathy (dated by TCRdb to about 2019). As for the study more broadly: Peripheral blood was sampled at the time of initial diagnosis, prior to any treatment. To identify distinguishing TCR V-J signatures, a discovery cohort of around 98 patients was used, comprising 43 with Graves' ophthalmopathy and approximately 58 with stable Graves' hyperthyroidism. Prospective prediction of ophthalmopathy was tested in an independent validation cohort of under 20 hyperthyroidism patients and around 16 patients who later progressed to ophthalmopathy. For training and testing, the 95 to 100 patients in the discovery cohort were randomly divided in a 7:3 ratio. In addition, the study compared T-cell repertoires in thyroid tissue and in blood from about six Graves' hyperthyroidism patients. Once sampling was done, hyperthyroidism patients were given methimazole at a starting dose of 30 mg daily, whereas ophthalmopathy patients were given high-dose intravenous methylprednisolone. The paper reports TCR Vbeta CDR3 sequencing of roughly 140 peripheral blood samples: 43 ophthalmopathy, about 75 hyperthyroidism and approximately 17 progressor patients.

Amplification of TCR beta CDR3 regions was carried out from RNA transcripts. A first-round RT-PCR of the TCR CDR3 used the HTBI primer set with the Qiagen OneStep RT-PCR kit. A second multiplex PCR round built the libraries, followed by size selection and purification. Paired-end sequencing of the libraries was performed with 100 bp reads on an Illumina HiSeq2000. Turning to the authors' computational methods: SOAPnuke was used to process the raw data, throwing out any read that contained adapters or uncalled bases, had a mean Phred below 15, or lacked an exact constant-primer or identifier match. High-quality paired reads were merged with COPE v1.2.5, and unique nucleotide sequences were defined as clonotypes. MiTCR v1.1 was used to align clonotypes to the IMGT TRBV, TRBD and TRBJ reference segments. The analysis was restricted to V-J combinations with a frequency above 0.0001, which together covered over 99% of the repertoires. A TCS score was defined as the ratio between F50 (clonal expansion) and ExV (chaos), using BLOSUM62-based TCRdist between CDR3 peptides within each V-J. Welch's t-statistics and random forest reduced roughly 530 V-J features to under 15, which were used in a naive Bayes classifier (R e1071). Starting from the raw public reads, TCRdb applied fastp trimming at Q25, assembled clones with MiXCR and retained in-frame beta chains. CDR3 protein duplicates are merged, each entry listing the most common genes and DNA. These V and J calls are TCRdb output, not the study's own analysis. The sample records 400,000 to 600,000 distinct CDR3 sequences, 20% of which are singletons. Together, the top ten hold 26% of the sample.

General study outcomes and caveats: In validation, the model predicted progression to ophthalmopathy with over 60% sensitivity and approximately 78% specificity, a median of approximately 6.7 months before onset. Blood samples also contained most of the expanded thyroid clonotypes (frequency above 0.001), which suggests that blood repertoires may reflect thyroid immune responses. No statistical method was used to set the sample size in advance, and investigators knew the group allocation. A model built on a 13 V-J signature distinguished ophthalmopathy from stable hyperthyroidism, reaching about 89% sensitivity and 81% to 83% specificity in cross-validation and 80%/75% in testing.

Stable Graves' hyperthyroidism was defined as the absence of progression to ophthalmopathy over 18 months of follow-up. Hyperthyroidism patients were newly diagnosed, had a disease duration of under 2 months, and were aged 18 to 65 years. Any patient with an uncontrolled infection, another autoimmune disease, pregnancy or lactation was excluded. Diagnoses relied on clinical symptoms, serum thyroxine and TRAb, thyroid ultrasound and orbital computed tomography. PBMCs were isolated from about 9.1 ml of fresh peripheral blood by Ficoll-Paque density gradient centrifugation. Total RNA was extracted using Trizol reagent, and RNA quality was assessed on an Agilent 2100 Bioanalyzer. The CDR3 has 14 amino acids, counting the end cysteine and phenylalanine. Only the CDR3 region is kept as DNA, spanning 42 bases read in frame from base 1. Via the germline V gene (reference sequence), CDR1 is DFQATT and CDR2 SNEGSKA. The trim is 4 bases for V and 4 bases for J, with a gap of 16 bases between the germline ends.

Concerning this clonotype: There is no known antigen for this receptor. Within one base of it there is no much larger clone, and no base qualities were kept.

Sequences were obtained from blood. Recombination connected TRBV20-1 to TRBJ1-2; D gene: possibly TRBD1, on 6 matching bases. The sequence was obtained from a man aged 18 to 30 with Graves' hyperthyroidism. The CDR3 corresponds to CSATGQKTIYGYTF. The nucleotides read TGCAGTGCTACTGGACAGAAAACCATCTATGGCTACACCTTC.